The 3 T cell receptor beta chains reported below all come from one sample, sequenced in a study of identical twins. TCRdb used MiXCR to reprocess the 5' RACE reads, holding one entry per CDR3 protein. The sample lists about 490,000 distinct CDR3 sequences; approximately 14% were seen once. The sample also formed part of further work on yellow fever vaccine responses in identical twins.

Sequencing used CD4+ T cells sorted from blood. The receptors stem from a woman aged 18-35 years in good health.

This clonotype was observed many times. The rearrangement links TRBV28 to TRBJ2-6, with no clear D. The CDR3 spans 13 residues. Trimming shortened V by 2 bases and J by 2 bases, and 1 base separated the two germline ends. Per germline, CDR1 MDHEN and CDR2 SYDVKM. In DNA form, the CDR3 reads TGTGCCAGCAGTTTACCTGGGGCCAACGTCCTGACTTTC. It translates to CASSLPGANVLTF. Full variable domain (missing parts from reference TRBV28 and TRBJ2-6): DVKVTQSSRYLVKRTGEKVFLECVQDMDHENMFWYRQDPGLGLRLIYFSYDVKMKEKGDIPEGYSVSREKKERFSLILESASTNQTSMYLCASSLPGANVLTFGAGSRLTVL.

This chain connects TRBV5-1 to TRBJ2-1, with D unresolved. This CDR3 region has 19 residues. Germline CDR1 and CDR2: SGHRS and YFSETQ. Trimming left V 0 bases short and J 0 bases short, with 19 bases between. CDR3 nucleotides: TGCGCCAGCAGCTTGGAGAAGGCTGAGTGGGTGAGCTCCTACAATGAGCAGTTCTTC. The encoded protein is CASSLEKAEWVSSYNEQFF. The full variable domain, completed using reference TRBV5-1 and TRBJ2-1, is KAGVTQTPRYLIKTRGQQVTLSCSPISGHRSVSWYQQTPGQGLQFLFEYFSETQRNKGNFPGRFSGRQFSNSRSEMNVSTLELGDSALYLCASSLEKAEWVSSYNEQFFGPGTRLTVL.

The CDR3 DNA follows: TGTGCCAGCAGCCAAGGGGGGACTTCCTCTTACGAGCAGTACTTC. Translated, it gives CASSQGGTSSYEQYF. J is TRBJ2-7 and V is TRBV4-2, with a possible D match to TRBD2 (6 bases). Germline CDR1 LGHNA, CDR2 YNFKEQ. Trimming pared 1 base from V and 4 bases from J, leaving 14 bases between. The CDR3 covers 15 residues.